These 27 T cell receptor beta chains originate from one sample sequenced in a study of blood T cell repertoires in COVID-19. Clones were sequenced by immunoSEQ multiplex PCR, and TCRdb holds only the in-frame ones, with some missing. The table records 250,000 or so clones, 70% to 90% of them present only once. Sample: PBMCs or T cells enriched from blood (not recorded which). These receptors were taken from a woman in her 30s with acute COVID-19.

The J gene is TRBJ2-1, the V gene TRBV6-5; D is undetermined. The germline V and J ends were trimmed by 2 bases and 0 bases, with 8 bases remaining between them. Germline V gives CDR1 MNHEY, CDR2 SVGAGI. This CDR3 is built from 15 residues. The CDR3 sequence: CASSYDMSSYNEQFF. The CDR3 DNA sequence: TGTGCCAGCAGTTACGACATGAGCTCCTACAATGAGCAGTTCTTC.

The chain is built from TRBV6-1 and TRBJ2-7, with 13 bases fitting TRBD2. The trim removed 4 bases at V and 5 bases at J, leaving 14 bases unmatched. The CDR3 is made up of 18 amino acids. Per germline, CDR1 MNHNS and CDR2 SASEGT. DNA for the CDR3: TGTGCCAGCAGTGCCCCCCGGAGTAGGACTAGCGGGAGTAACGAGCAGTACTTC. Translating it yields CASSAPRSRTSGSNEQYF.

The chain combines TRBV27 with TRBJ2-7, with 7 bases lining up with TRBD2. The trim removed 7 bases at V and 6 bases at J, leaving 12 bases unmatched. The CDR3 is 14 amino acids. Germline CDR1 and CDR2: MNHEY and SMNVEV (reference sequence). CDR3 sequence reads: CASTLGGRGGEQYF. The CDR3 nucleotides are TGTGCCAGCACCCTAGGCGGGAGAGGCGGCGAGCAGTACTTC.

The V call is TRBV5-1, the J call TRBJ2-3; 8 bases agree with TRBD2. Germline CDR1 and CDR2: SGHRS and YFSETQ. This CDR3 spans 14 amino acids. With V trimmed by 6 bases and J by 1 base, 4 bases remained unmatched. CDR3 sequence: CASKAGEGTDTQYF. The CDR3 nucleotides are TGCGCCAGCAAAGCGGGAGAAGGCACAGATACGCAGTATTTT.

The V and J genes are TRBV6-2 or TRBV6-3 and TRBJ2-1; no reliable D call. The CDR3 runs 15 residues. V was cut by 6 bases and J by 4 bases, with 16 bases left in between. The germline gives CDR1 MNHEY, CDR2 SVGEGT. The CDR3 region is CASSHPVVRYNEQFF. The CDR3 bases are TGTGCCAGCAGCCATCCTGTCGTCCGTTACAATGAGCAGTTCTTC.

As DNA, the CDR3 is TGTGCCAGCAGTTGGGGTCGACAGAGTCGTTCTGGAAACACCATATATTTT. Translating it yields CASSWGRQSRSGNTIYF. The rearrangement links TRBV27 to TRBJ1-3; D is possibly TRBD1 (5 bases). From germline, CDR1 is MNHEY and CDR2 SMNVEV (reference sequence). Trimming shortened V by 4 bases and J by 1 base, and 17 bases separated the two germline ends. CDR3 size: 17 residues.

In DNA, the CDR3 is TGTGCCAGCAGCTGGGGAGTCCTAGCGGGTTACGAGCAGTACTTC. Its protein is CASSWGVLAGYEQYF. The V call is TRBV11-2, the J call TRBJ2-7, with 8 bases identical to TRBD2. Germline V gene lookup returns CDR1 SGHAT and CDR2 FQNNGV. V shed 4 bases, J shed 4 bases, and the junction held 9 bases outside the gene matches. The CDR3 totals 15 residues.

V is TRBV28 and J is TRBJ2-7, with 9 positions matching TRBD2. Germline V gives CDR1 MDHEN, CDR2 SYDVKM. The V and J ends lost 6 bases and 6 bases, in that order; junction bases with no gene match: 21. The CDR3 totals 18 residues. The CDR3: CASSHGGRIRRAGGEQYF. CDR3 coding DNA: TGTGCCAGCAGCCACGGGGGCCGAATCCGACGAGCGGGAGGCGAGCAGTACTTC.

The chain recombines TRBV27 with TRBJ2-2; TRBD1 matches 9 bases. The length of the CDR3 is 19 residues. Trimming at V came to 5 bases and at J to 6 bases, leaving 19 bases not matched to a gene. Germline loops: CDR1 MNHEY, CDR2 SMNVEV (reference sequence). Written as DNA, the CDR3 is TGTGCCAGCAGTGCTCTCGACAGGGGGTGGGTTGGTTCGGCCGGGGAGCTGTTTTTT. Residues: CASSALDRGWVGSAGELFF.

J is TRBJ1-4 and V is TRBV28; 10 bases agree with TRBD1. The CDR3 is 18 residues long. CDR1 MDHEN and CDR2 SYDVKM come from the germline V gene. V shed 6 bases, J shed 2 bases, and the junction held 12 bases outside the gene matches. The CDR3 nucleotides read TGTGCCAGCAGATCCGGACAGGGGGTGTTTCAGACTAATGAAAAACTGTTTTTT. It codes for CASRSGQGVFQTNEKLFF.

The chain uses TRBV27 and TRBJ1-5, with D uncertain. This CDR3 spans 13 amino acids. Germline assignment: CDR1 MNHEY and CDR2 SMNVEV (reference sequence). V lost 3 bases to trimming and J lost 7 bases, with 10 bases between them. The CDR3 bases are TGTGCCAGCAGTTTCGGGGAGGGCCAGCCCCAGCATTTT. Translating it yields CASSFGEGQPQHF.

V is TRBV5-1 and J is TRBJ1-4; D is possibly TRBD1 (5 bases). CDR3 length: 14 amino acids. Trimming pared 3 bases from V and 0 bases from J, leaving 6 bases between. CDR1 SGHRS and CDR2 YFSETQ come from the germline V gene. In nucleotides, the CDR3 is TGCGCCAGCAGCTCGACAGCAACTAATGAAAAACTGTTTTTT. This codes for CASSSTATNEKLFF.

V and J are TRBV28 and TRBJ2-3; 11 nucleotides align to TRBD2. The germline gives CDR1 MDHEN, CDR2 SYDVKM. V shed 4 bases and J 0 bases; nucleotides not matched to a gene: 3. The CDR3 is made up of 16 amino acids. The CDR3 sequence: CASSSGTSGSTDTQYF. The CDR3 bases are TGTGCCAGCAGTTCCGGGACTAGCGGTAGCACAGATACGCAGTATTTT.

The chain is built from TRBV12-3 or TRBV12-4 and TRBJ1-1, with D maybe TRBD1 (6 bases). The CDR3 runs 12 residues. V was clipped by 4 bases and J by 3 bases, with 6 bases between them. CDR3 region: CASSYRDTEAFF. CDR3 DNA sequence: TGTGCCAGCAGTTACAGGGACACTGAAGCTTTCTTT.

The CDR3 region is CASNLAGPTDTQYF. The CDR3 DNA sequence: TGTGCCAGCAATCTAGCGGGGCCCACAGATACGCAGTATTTT. The chain links TRBV6-4 to TRBJ2-3; 9 bases are shared with TRBD2. The CDR3 is made up of 14 amino acids. Germline values: CDR1 MRHNA, CDR2 SNTAGT. The V segment lost 7 bases and the J segment 2 bases; nucleotides outside the gene matches: 4.

Only a few counts were recorded for this clone. V gene TRBV12-3 or TRBV12-4 combines with J gene TRBJ1-4; the D is unclear. The germline V and J ends were trimmed by 1 base and 13 bases, with 13 bases remaining between them. CDR3 length: 13 amino acids. The CDR3 nucleotides are TGTGCCAGCAGTTTAGGAGGGTTGGAGGGACTGTTTTTT. It encodes CASSLGGLEGLFF.

This clone showed up just once. The sample holds other DNA sequences that translate to the same CDR3. V gene TRBV3-1 (or the pseudogene TRBV3-2) combines with J gene TRBJ2-7; 14 nucleotides agree with TRBD2. The V and J ends lost 4 bases and 3 bases, in that order; junction bases with no gene match: 2. The CDR3 has 15 residues. The V gene's germline CDR1 is LGHDT and CDR2 YNNKEL (reference sequence). CDR3 amino acids: CASSPGTSGSYEQYF. The CDR3 DNA follows: TGTGCCAGCAGCCCCGGGACTAGCGGGAGCTACGAGCAGTACTTC.

The rearrangement uses TRBV19 and TRBJ1-6; no firm D call. This CDR3 is built from 16 residues. The ends were cut back, 5 bases at V and 1 base at J, with 12 bases in the middle. Germline CDR1 is LNHDA and CDR2 is SQIVND (reference sequence). CDR3 sequence (DNA): TGTGCCAGTAGTCCATCCGAGGGATCCTATAATTCACCCCTCCACTTT. The encoded protein is CASSPSEGSYNSPLHF.

This sequence joins TRBV6-2 or TRBV6-3 and TRBJ2-7; TRBD2 agrees at 14 bases. V trimming: 2 bases; J trimming: 1 base; junction bases outside the gene matches: 7. CDR1 is MNHEY, CDR2 SVGEGT, per germline. This CDR3 has 18 residues. CDR3 DNA sequence: TGTGCCAGCAGTTACAGACTAGCGGGAGGGGTCCCATCCTACGAGCAGTACTTC. It yields the protein CASSYRLAGGVPSYEQYF.

This chain links TRBV28 with TRBJ1-5; tentatively, D is TRBD1 (6 bases). V was trimmed by 7 bases and J by 8 bases, leaving 18 bases between them. CDR3 length: 14 amino acids. CDR1 is MDHEN, CDR2 SYDVKM, per germline. CDR3 loop: CASTLRGGLKPQHF. The CDR3 DNA sequence: TGTGCCAGCACCCTACGGGGGGGGCTTAAGCCCCAGCATTTT.

This clone was seen a single time. This chain uses TRBV15 with TRBJ2-3, with D unclear. The CDR3 sequence is 13 residues long. With 5 bases removed from V and 4 bases from J, the gap between germline ends came to 10 bases. The germline CDR1 and CDR2 sequences are LNHNV and YYDKDF (reference sequence). The CDR3 loop is CATSAEMADTQYF. CDR3 bases: TGTGCCACCAGCGCTGAGATGGCAGATACGCAGTATTTT.

This chain joins TRBV12-3 or TRBV12-4 and TRBJ1-3; D is ambiguous. The CDR3 is made up of 12 amino acids. Trimming shortened V by 3 bases and J by 5 bases, and 5 bases separated the two germline ends. The CDR3 loop is CASSFNRNTIYF. CDR3 sequence (DNA): TGTGCCAGCAGTTTTAACAGAAACACCATATATTTT.

The sample holds one count of this clone. The V gene is TRBV28, the J gene TRBJ1-6, with D possibly TRBD1 on 6 matching bases. The length of the CDR3 is 16 residues. Trimming left V 6 bases short and J 4 bases short, with 16 bases between. Germline V lookup: CDR1 MDHEN, CDR2 SYDVKM. The CDR3 loop is CASRTGQTFYNSPLHF. The CDR3 region has the DNA TGTGCCAGCAGAACCGGACAGACTTTTTATAATTCACCCCTCCACTTT.

The gene calls are TRBV3-1 (or the pseudogene TRBV3-2) and TRBJ1-4; the match to TRBD1 covers 7 bases. This CDR3 is built from 16 residues. Trimming removed 4 bases from V and 8 bases from J; junction bases left unmatched: 13. The germline V gene encodes CDR1 LGHDT and CDR2 YNNKEL (reference sequence). CDR3 protein: CASSPATRTGGEKLFF. The CDR3 bases are TGTGCCAGCAGCCCTGCCACCCGGACAGGCGGAGAAAAACTGTTTTTT.

The chain couples TRBV3-1 (or the pseudogene TRBV3-2) to TRBJ1-1; D may be TRBD1 (5 bases). This CDR3 comprises 15 residues. The ends were cut back, 0 bases at V and 3 bases at J, with 11 bases in the middle. Looked up from germline, CDR1 is LGHDT and CDR2 is YNNKEL (reference sequence). The CDR3 region is CASSQEQGYHTEAFF. The CDR3 region has the DNA TGTGCCAGCAGCCAAGAGCAGGGTTATCACACTGAAGCTTTCTTT.

V usage is TRBV7-3 and J usage is TRBJ2-1, with 14 positions matching TRBD2. CDR3 size: 14 residues. Germline V gene lookup returns CDR1 SGHTA and CDR2 FQGTGA. After removal of 3 bases from V and 9 bases from J, the junction contained 1 base not matched to a gene. The chain's CDR3 is CASSLGLAGVEQFF. The CDR3 region has the DNA TGTGCCAGCAGCTTGGGACTAGCGGGAGTTGAGCAGTTCTTC.

The V and J genes are TRBV5-1 and TRBJ2-5, with D hard to call. Trimming left V 4 bases short and J 0 bases short, with 10 bases between. Germline assignment: CDR1 SGHRS and CDR2 YFSETQ. CDR3 size: 14 residues. In DNA form, the CDR3 reads TGCGCCAGCAGCCAGGCACGGTACCAAGAGACCCAGTACTTC. Translating gives CASSQARYQETQYF. The whole variable domain, filled in from reference TRBV5-1 and TRBJ2-5, reads KAGVTQTPRYLIKTRGQQVTLSCSPISGHRSVSWYQQTPGQGLQFLFEYFSETQRNKGNFPGRFSGRQFSNSRSEMNVSTLELGDSALYLCASSQARYQETQYFGPGTRLLVL.